A selection of T cell receptor beta chains follows, all from one sample in a study of blood T cell repertoires in COVID-19. Clones were sequenced by immunoSEQ multiplex PCR, and TCRdb holds only the in-frame ones, with some missing. The sample consists of approximately 450,000 clones, 70% to 90% of them appearing once. The specimen was PBMCs or T cells enriched from blood (not recorded which). These receptors were taken from a young woman with acute COVID-19. Each CDR3 is given with its conserved first and last residue. Fields, in order: CDR3 length, clone size, D gene, V gene, CDR3 protein. D genes are given only for firm matches. Size values are once, few and many counts, or a class for expanded clones, and some rows have none.

cdr3_length: 12
clone_size: NA
d_call: TRBD2
v_call: TRBV28
cdr3_aa: CASSLGGTTQYF

cdr3_length: 15
clone_size: NA
d_call: NA
v_call: TRBV5-8
cdr3_aa: CASSLGRGRRYEQYF

cdr3_length: 14
clone_size: NA
d_call: TRBD2
v_call: TRBV7-8
cdr3_aa: CASRKAGTYNEQFF

cdr3_length: 14
clone_size: NA
d_call: TRBD1
v_call: TRBV4-1
cdr3_aa: CASSRTGYNEKLFF

cdr3_length: 13
clone_size: few
d_call: NA
v_call: TRBV4-2
cdr3_aa: CASSQVGGETQYF

cdr3_length: 14
clone_size: NA
d_call: NA
v_call: TRBV7-9
cdr3_aa: CASSLGAGDQPQHF

cdr3_length: 14
clone_size: NA
d_call: NA
v_call: TRBV11-2
cdr3_aa: CASSLGGSSYEQYF

cdr3_length: 16
clone_size: NA
d_call: TRBD1
v_call: TRBV30
cdr3_aa: CAWSVPQTGGKGELFF

cdr3_length: 16
clone_size: NA
d_call: TRBD1
v_call: TRBV11-2
cdr3_aa: CASSLDVGQGAYEQYF

cdr3_length: 15
clone_size: NA
d_call: TRBD2
v_call: TRBV27
cdr3_aa: CASRSGLAGVREQYF

cdr3_length: 18
clone_size: NA
d_call: TRBD1
v_call: TRBV11-2
cdr3_aa: CASSFALYGTGDPGELFF

cdr3_length: 15
clone_size: NA
d_call: NA
v_call: TRBV15
cdr3_aa: CATSRGGGAKNIQYF

cdr3_length: 12
clone_size: NA
d_call: TRBD1
v_call: TRBV2
cdr3_aa: CAIGTGLYEQYF

cdr3_length: 15
clone_size: NA
d_call: NA
v_call: TRBV10-2
cdr3_aa: CASSPGPQGNTEAFF

cdr3_length: 13
clone_size: NA
d_call: NA
v_call: TRBV19
cdr3_aa: CASRTQQGQPQHF

cdr3_length: 17
clone_size: NA
d_call: TRBD1
v_call: TRBV7-2
cdr3_aa: CASSLYRGRASGNTIYF